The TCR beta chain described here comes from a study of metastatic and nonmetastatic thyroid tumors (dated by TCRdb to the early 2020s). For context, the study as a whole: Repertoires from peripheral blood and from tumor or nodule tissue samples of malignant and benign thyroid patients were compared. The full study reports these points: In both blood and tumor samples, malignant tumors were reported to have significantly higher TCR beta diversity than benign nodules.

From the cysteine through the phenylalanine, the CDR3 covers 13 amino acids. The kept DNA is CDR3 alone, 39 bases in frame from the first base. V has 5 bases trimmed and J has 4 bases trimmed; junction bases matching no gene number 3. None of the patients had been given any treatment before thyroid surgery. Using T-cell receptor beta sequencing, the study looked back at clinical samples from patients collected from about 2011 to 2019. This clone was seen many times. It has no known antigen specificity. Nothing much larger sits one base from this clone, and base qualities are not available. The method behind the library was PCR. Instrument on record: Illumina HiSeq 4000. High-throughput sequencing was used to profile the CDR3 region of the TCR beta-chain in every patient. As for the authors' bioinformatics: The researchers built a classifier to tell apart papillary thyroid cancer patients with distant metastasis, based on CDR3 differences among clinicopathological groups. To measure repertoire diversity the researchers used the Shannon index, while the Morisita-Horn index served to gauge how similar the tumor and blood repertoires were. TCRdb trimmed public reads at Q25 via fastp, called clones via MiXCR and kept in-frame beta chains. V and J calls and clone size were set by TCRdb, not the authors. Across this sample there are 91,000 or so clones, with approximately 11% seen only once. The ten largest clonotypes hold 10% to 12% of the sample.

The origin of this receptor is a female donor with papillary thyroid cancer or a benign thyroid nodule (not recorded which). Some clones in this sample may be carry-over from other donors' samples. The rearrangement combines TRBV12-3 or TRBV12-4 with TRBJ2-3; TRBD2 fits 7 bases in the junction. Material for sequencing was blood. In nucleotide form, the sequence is TGTGCCAGCAGTCACGGGGGGTCAGATACGCAGTATTTT. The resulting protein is CASSHGGSDTQYF.